The 7 T cell receptor beta chains reported below all come from one sample, sequenced in a study of tumor and adjacent non-tumor tissue in lung cancer. No cell sorting was done before RNA was extracted from the tissue. TCRbeta libraries were built with three rounds of nested PCR, modified from ARM-PCR. TCRdb itself ran the multiplex PCR reads through MiXCR, one entry per CDR3 protein. The sample lists 110,000 or so distinct CDR3 sequences; approximately 82% were seen once. The sequencing input was lung tumor tissue. The receptors originated from a woman aged 60-75 years with non-small cell lung cancer.

Note on this clonotype: A read error is possible here, since a much larger clone lies one base away. The CDR3 region has the DNA TGTGCCAACAGCTCGGACGTGAACACTGAAGCTTTCTTT. Translation gives CANSSDVNTEAFF. This chain connects TRBV6-5 to TRBJ1-1; no definite D call. This CDR3 has 13 residues. Germline lookup yields CDR1 MNHEY and CDR2 SVGAGI. The V end lost 10 bases, the J end lost 0 bases, and 12 bases lay between the germline ends.

The chain combines TRBV20-1 with TRBJ2-7, with a weak D call TRBD2 (7 bases). V lost 6 bases, J lost 1 base, and 19 bases lay in between. The CDR3 has 15 residues. CDR1 is DFQATT and CDR2 is SNEGSKA in the germline V gene (reference sequence). CDR3: CSATPLRGGSYEQYF. The DNA of the CDR3 is TGCAGTGCCACTCCCCTAAGGGGGGGGTCCTACGAGCAGTACTTC.

With respect to this clonotype: The CDR3 does not close with the conserved phenylalanine or tryptophan, likely indicating a read error. This chain uses TRBV28 with TRBJ2-7; 8 nucleotides match TRBD2. Germline CDR1 is MDHEN and CDR2 is SYDVKM. Trimming cost V 2 bases and J 2 bases; bases outside gene matches: 8. The CDR3 loop spans 16 amino acids. The CDR3 sequence: CASSLGASGSTYEQYL. The CDR3 region has the DNA TGTGCCAGCAGTTTAGGGGCTAGCGGGTCTACCTACGAGCAGTACTTA.

Only one count was recorded for this clonotype. This clone may be a read error of a much larger clone one base away. The chain employs TRBV7-3 and TRBJ2-1, with TRBD1 matching 8 bases. This CDR3 has 16 residues. Germline V gene lookup returns CDR1 SGHTA and CDR2 FQGTGA. CDR3 loop: CAISSTGQGGYNEQFF. CDR3 nucleotide sequence: TGTGCCATCAGCTCGACTGGACAGGGAGGCTACAATGAGCAGTTCTTC. Full variable domain (rest looked up from reference TRBV7-3 and TRBJ2-1): GAGVSQTPSNKVTEKGKYVELRCDPISGHTALYWYRQSLGQGPEFLIYFQGTGAADDSGLPNDRFFAVRPEGSVSTLKIQRTERGDSAVYLCAISSTGQGGYNEQFFGPGTRLTVL.

This clonotype was detected only once. The chain joins TRBV29-1 to TRBJ2-1, with D perhaps matching TRBD2 (5 bases). The length of the CDR3 is 15 residues. The germline gives CDR1 SQVTM, CDR2 ANQGSEA. The ends were cut back, 4 bases at V and 12 bases at J, with 25 bases in the middle. The CDR3 DNA reads as TGCAGCGTTGTTGAGGGCAGGTCTCCCTACAATATGCAGTTCTTC. Translating it yields CSVVEGRSPYNMQFF.

In the case of this clonotype: This likely comes from a read error, as the CDR3 has no conserved phenylalanine or tryptophan at its end. The chain couples TRBV4-3 to TRBJ1-5, with TRBD1 identical over 7 bases. This CDR3 comprises 15 residues. Per germline, CDR1 LGHNA and CDR2 YSLEER. CDR3 loop: CASSLTGDGNQPQHS. CDR3 nucleotides: TGCGCCAGTAGCCTTACAGGGGACGGCAATCAGCCCCAGCATTCT.

The J gene is TRBJ2-7, the V gene TRBV5-6; no reliable D call. Germline V gives CDR1 SGHDT, CDR2 YYEEEE. The CDR3 contains 12 residues. Trimming took off 5 bases at V and 8 bases at J, with 14 bases between the two ends. Written as DNA, the CDR3 is TGTGCCAGCAGTTTTGACGACATCAAGCAGTACTTC. Its protein is CASSFDDIKQYF.